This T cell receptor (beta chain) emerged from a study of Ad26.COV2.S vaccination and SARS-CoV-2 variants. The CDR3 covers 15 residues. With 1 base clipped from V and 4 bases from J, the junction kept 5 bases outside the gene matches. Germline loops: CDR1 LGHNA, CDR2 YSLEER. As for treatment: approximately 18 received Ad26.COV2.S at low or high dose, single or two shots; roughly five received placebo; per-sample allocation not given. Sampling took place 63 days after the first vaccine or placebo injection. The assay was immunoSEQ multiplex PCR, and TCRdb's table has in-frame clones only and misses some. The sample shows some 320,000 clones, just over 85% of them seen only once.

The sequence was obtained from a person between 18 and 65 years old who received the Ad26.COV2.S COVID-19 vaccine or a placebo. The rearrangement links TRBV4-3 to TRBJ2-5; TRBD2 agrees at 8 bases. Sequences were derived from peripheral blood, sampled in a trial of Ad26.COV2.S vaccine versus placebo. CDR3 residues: CASSQVLAGGETQYF. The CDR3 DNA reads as TGCGCCAGCAGCCAAGTATTGGCGGGGGGAGAGACCCAGTACTTC.